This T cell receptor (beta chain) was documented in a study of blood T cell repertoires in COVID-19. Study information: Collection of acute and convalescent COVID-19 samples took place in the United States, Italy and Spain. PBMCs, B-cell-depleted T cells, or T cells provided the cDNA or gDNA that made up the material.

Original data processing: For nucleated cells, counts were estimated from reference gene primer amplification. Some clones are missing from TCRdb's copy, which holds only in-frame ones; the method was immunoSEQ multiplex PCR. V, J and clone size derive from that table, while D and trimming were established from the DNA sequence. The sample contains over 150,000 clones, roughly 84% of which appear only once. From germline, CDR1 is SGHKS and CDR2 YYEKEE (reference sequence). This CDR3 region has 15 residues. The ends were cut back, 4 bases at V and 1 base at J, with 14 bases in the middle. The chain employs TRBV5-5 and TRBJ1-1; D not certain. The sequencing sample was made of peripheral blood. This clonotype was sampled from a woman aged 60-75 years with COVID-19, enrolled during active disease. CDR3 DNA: TGTGCCAGCAGCCCCACGGCAGGAGGGAACACTGAAGCTTTCTTT. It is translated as CASSPTAGGNTEAFF.